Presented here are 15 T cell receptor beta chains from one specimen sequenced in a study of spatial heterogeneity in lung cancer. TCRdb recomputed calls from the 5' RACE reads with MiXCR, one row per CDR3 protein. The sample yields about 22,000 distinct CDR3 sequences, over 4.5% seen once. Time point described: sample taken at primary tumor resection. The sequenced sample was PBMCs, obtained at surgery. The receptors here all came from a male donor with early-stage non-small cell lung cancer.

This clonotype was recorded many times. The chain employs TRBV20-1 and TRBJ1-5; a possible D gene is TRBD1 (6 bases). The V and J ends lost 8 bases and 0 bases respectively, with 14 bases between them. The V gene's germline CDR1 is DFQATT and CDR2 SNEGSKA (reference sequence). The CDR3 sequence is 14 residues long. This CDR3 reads CSPQGMVSNQPQHF. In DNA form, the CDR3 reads TGCAGTCCTCAGGGGATGGTTAGCAATCAGCCCCAGCATTTT.

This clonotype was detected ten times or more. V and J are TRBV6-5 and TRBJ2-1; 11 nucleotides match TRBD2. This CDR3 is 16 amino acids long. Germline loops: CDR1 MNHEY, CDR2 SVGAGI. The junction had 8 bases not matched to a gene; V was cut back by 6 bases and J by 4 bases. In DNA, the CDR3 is TGTGCCAGCAGCCACGTACTAGCGGGAGTTTACAATGAGCAGTTCTTC. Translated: CASSHVLAGVYNEQFF.

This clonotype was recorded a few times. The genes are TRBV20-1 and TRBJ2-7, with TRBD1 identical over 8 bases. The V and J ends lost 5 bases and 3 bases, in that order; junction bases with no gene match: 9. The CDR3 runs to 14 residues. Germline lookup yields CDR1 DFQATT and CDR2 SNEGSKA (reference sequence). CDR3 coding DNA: TGCAGTGCTGAAAGGACAGGGCTTATCTACGAGCAGTACTTC. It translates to CSAERTGLIYEQYF.

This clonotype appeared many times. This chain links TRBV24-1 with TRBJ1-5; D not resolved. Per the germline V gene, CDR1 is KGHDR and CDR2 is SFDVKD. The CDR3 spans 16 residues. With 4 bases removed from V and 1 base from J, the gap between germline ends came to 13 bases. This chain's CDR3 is CATSEAGLGSNQPQHF. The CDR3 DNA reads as TGTGCCACCAGTGAGGCTGGTCTGGGGAGCAATCAGCCCCAGCATTTT.

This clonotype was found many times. The CDR3 is CASSRGQGAASEAFF. CDR3 bases: TGTGCCAGCAGTCGGGGACAGGGGGCCGCCTCGGAAGCTTTCTTT. V usage is TRBV6-5 and J usage is TRBJ1-1, with 12 bases that match TRBD1. The CDR3 sequence is 15 residues long. J gave up 8 bases and V 5 bases, and 9 bases lay outside the gene matches. Germline V gives CDR1 MNHEY, CDR2 SVGAGI.

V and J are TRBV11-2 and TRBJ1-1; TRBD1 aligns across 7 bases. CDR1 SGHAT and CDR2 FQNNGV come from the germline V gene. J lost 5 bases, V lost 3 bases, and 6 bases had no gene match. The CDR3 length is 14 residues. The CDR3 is CASSLLTGETEAFF. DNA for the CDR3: TGTGCCAGCAGCTTGCTTACAGGGGAAACTGAAGCTTTCTTT. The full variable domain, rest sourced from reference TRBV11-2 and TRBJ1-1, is EAGVAQSPRYKIIEKRQSVAFWCNPISGHATLYWYQQILGQGPKLLIQFQNNGVVDDSQLPKDRFSAERLKGVDSTLKIQPAKLEDSAVYLCASSLLTGETEAFFGQGTRLTVV.

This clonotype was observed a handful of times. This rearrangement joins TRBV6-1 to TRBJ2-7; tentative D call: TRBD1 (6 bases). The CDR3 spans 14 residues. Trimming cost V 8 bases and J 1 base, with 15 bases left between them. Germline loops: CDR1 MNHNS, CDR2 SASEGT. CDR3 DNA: TGTGCCAGCCGGTGGGGGCAGGGTTCCTACGAGCAGTACTTC. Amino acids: CASRWGQGSYEQYF.

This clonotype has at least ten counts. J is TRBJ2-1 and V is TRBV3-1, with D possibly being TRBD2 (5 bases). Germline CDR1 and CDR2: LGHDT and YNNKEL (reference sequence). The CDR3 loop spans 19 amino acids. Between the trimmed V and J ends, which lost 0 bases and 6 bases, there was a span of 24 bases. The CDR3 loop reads CASSQDPLPIGKEGNEQFF. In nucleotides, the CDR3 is TGTGCCAGCAGCCAAGATCCCCTCCCTATTGGGAAAGAGGGCAATGAGCAGTTCTTC.

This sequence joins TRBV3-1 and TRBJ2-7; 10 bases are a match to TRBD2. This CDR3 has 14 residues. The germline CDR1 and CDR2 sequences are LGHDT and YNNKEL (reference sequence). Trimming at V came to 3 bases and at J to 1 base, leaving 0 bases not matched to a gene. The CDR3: CASSQGLASYEQYF. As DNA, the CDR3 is TGTGCCAGCAGCCAGGGACTAGCGTCCTACGAGCAGTACTTC.

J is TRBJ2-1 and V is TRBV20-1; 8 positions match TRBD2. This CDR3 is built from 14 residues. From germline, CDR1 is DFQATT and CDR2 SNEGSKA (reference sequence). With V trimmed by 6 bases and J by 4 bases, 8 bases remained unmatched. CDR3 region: CSAGGIAGYNEQFF. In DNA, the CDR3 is TGCAGTGCGGGAGGGATAGCGGGGTACAATGAGCAGTTCTTC.

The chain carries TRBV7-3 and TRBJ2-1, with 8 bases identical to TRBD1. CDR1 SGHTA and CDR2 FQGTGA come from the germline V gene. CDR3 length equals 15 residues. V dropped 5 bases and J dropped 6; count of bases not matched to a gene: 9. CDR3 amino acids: CASSMHRGVVNEQFF. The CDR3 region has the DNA TGTGCCAGCAGCATGCACAGGGGGGTCGTCAATGAGCAGTTCTTC.

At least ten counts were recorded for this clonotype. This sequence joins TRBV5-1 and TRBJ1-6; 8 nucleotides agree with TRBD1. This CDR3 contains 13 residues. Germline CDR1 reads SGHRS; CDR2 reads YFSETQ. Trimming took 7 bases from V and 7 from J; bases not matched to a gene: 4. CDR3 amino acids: CASWDRPNSPLHF. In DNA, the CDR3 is TGCGCCAGCTGGGACAGGCCGAATTCACCCCTCCACTTT.

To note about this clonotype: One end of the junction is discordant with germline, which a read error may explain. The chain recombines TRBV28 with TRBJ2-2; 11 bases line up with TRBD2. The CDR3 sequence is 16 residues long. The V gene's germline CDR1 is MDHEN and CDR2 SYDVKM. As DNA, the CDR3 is TGTGCCAGCAGCCCACCCGGACTAGCGGGCACCCGGGAGCTGTTTTTT. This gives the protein CASSPPGLAGTRELFF.

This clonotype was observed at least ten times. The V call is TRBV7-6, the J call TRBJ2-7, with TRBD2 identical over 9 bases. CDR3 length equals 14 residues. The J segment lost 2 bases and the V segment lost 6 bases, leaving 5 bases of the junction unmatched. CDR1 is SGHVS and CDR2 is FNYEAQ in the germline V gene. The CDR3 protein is CASSGLASTYEQYF. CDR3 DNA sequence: TGTGCCAGCAGTGGACTAGCGTCTACCTACGAGCAGTACTTC.

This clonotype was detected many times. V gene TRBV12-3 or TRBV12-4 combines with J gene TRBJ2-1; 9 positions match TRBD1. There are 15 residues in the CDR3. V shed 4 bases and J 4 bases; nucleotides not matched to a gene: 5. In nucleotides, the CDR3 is TGTGCCAGCAGTTGGGGACAGGGTGGTTACAATGAGCAGTTCTTC. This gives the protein CASSWGQGGYNEQFF.